The 32 T cell receptor beta chains below come from one sample, sequenced in a study of blood T cell repertoires in COVID-19. Data came from immunoSEQ multiplex PCR; TCRdb stores just in-frame clones and leaves some out. This table has more than 350,000 clones, about 87% appearing once. The sample consisted of peripheral blood. These receptors came from a woman aged 25-40 years with COVID-19, enrolled during active disease.

This rearrangement joins TRBV9 to TRBJ2-2, with TRBD2 matching 11 bases. Germline values: CDR1 SGDLS, CDR2 YYNGEE. This CDR3 has 16 amino acids. Trimming took 5 bases from V and 3 from J; bases not matched to a gene: 6. The CDR3 sequence: CASSPGLADHTGELFF. The CDR3 nucleotides are TGTGCCAGCAGTCCGGGACTAGCGGATCACACCGGGGAGCTGTTTTTT.

The chain has TRBV7-9 and TRBJ1-2, with D possibly TRBD1 on 5 matching bases. CDR1 and CDR2 from the germline V gene are SEHNR and FQNEAQ (reference sequence). The CDR3 has 13 amino acids. Trimming shortened V by 5 bases and J by 3 bases, and 10 bases separated the two germline ends. For the CDR3, the DNA is TGTGCCAGCAGCCCCCCGGGGGACTATGGCTACACCTTC. Translated: CASSPPGDYGYTF. Drawing the rest from reference TRBV7-9 and TRBJ1-2, the complete variable domain is DTGVSQNPRHKITKRGQNVTFRCDPISEHNRLYWYRQTLGQGPEFLTYFQNEAQLEKSRLLSDRFSAERPKGSFSTLEIQRTEQGDSAMYLCASSPPGDYGYTFGSGTRLTVV.

A few counts support this clone. V and J are TRBV2 and TRBJ1-6; D might be TRBD1 (5 bases). The CDR3 is 13 residues long. The germline CDR1 and CDR2 sequences are SNHLY and FYNNEI. The ends were cut back, 8 bases at V and 6 bases at J, with 11 bases in the middle. The CDR3 sequence: CASATELNSPLHF. As DNA, the CDR3 is TGTGCCAGCGCGACAGAGCTTAATTCACCCCTCCACTTT.

This chain connects TRBV5-6 to TRBJ2-5; TRBD2 aligns across 10 bases. The CDR3 spans 16 residues. Germline V CDR1 and CDR2: SGHDT, YYEEEE. Trimming removed 4 bases from V and 5 bases from J; junction bases left unmatched: 11. CDR3 DNA: TGTGCCAGCAGCCTCCTCCTAGCGGGGGCGGGGGAGACCCAGTACTTC. It encodes CASSLLLAGAGETQYF.

The gene calls are TRBV2 and TRBJ1-5; the D gene is possibly TRBD1 (5 bases). The CDR3 totals 13 residues. Trimming cost V 8 bases and J 3 bases, with 11 bases left between them. Germline V gives CDR1 SNHLY, CDR2 FYNNEI. In DNA form, the CDR3 reads TGTGCCAGCGGGACTCACTCCAATCAGCCCCAGCATTTT. This translates into CASGTHSNQPQHF.

V usage is TRBV6-2 or TRBV6-3 and J usage is TRBJ2-5; 11 positions match TRBD2. After removal of 6 bases from V and 2 bases from J, the junction contained 17 bases not matched to a gene. The CDR3 runs to 19 residues. The V gene's germline CDR1 is MNHEY and CDR2 SVGEGT. The CDR3 is CASSLTSRASGRKQETQYF. In DNA form, the CDR3 reads TGTGCCAGCAGCCTAACGTCTAGGGCTAGCGGGAGGAAGCAAGAGACCCAGTACTTC.

The chain joins TRBV4-1 to TRBJ2-7, with TRBD1 matching over 7 bases. Germline CDR1 MGHRA, CDR2 YSYEKL. CDR3 length equals 15 residues. V lost 0 bases to trimming and J lost 0 bases; unmatched junction nucleotides: 2. For the CDR3, the DNA is TGCGCCAGCAGCCAAGAGACAGGGAGCTCCTACGAGCAGTACTTC. Translation gives CASSQETGSSYEQYF.

This rearrangement joins TRBV4-1 to TRBJ1-6; D gene ambiguous. Germline V gene lookup returns CDR1 MGHRA and CDR2 YSYEKL. The CDR3 contains 18 residues. V shed 4 bases and J shed 0 bases, with 16 bases lying between them. CDR3 in amino acids: CASSRRLNPGSYNSPLHF. CDR3 in DNA: TGCGCCAGCAGCCGCCGACTTAACCCGGGCTCCTATAATTCACCCCTCCACTTT.

This chain links TRBV5-4 with TRBJ1-3, with a weak D call TRBD1 (6 bases). In germline, CDR1 is SGHNT, CDR2 YYREEE (reference sequence). Between the trimmed V and J ends, which lost 3 bases and 3 bases, there was a span of 10 bases. CDR3 size: 14 residues. The chain's CDR3 is CASSWDTGGNTIYF. The CDR3 DNA reads TGTGCCAGCAGCTGGGACACGGGTGGAAACACCATATATTTT.

The rearrangement links TRBV10-1 to TRBJ2-7, with a weak D call TRBD2 (5 bases). V lost 8 bases to trimming and J lost 1 base, with 12 bases between them. CDR3 length equals 13 residues. Per germline, CDR1 WNHNN and CDR2 SYGVQD (reference sequence). DNA for the CDR3: TGCGCCAGCGGAGGACTGGCGTCCTACGAGCAGTACTTC. Amino acids: CASGGLASYEQYF.

The chain links TRBV19 to TRBJ2-7, with TRBD1 matching over 7 bases. V was clipped by 3 bases and J by 6 bases; unmatched bases: 2. Germline V lookup: CDR1 LNHDA, CDR2 SQIVND (reference sequence). The length of the CDR3 is 12 residues. The CDR3 sequence: CASSMNRGEQYF. The CDR3 coding sequence is TGTGCCAGTAGTATGAACAGGGGCGAGCAGTACTTC.

This rearrangement joins TRBV6-5 to TRBJ2-2, with a weak D call TRBD2 (5 bases). The V and J ends lost 0 bases and 7 bases respectively, with 15 bases between them. This CDR3 comprises 16 residues. Germline-derived CDR1 and CDR2 are MNHEY and SVGAGI. CDR3 coding DNA: TGTGCCAGCAGTTACTCTTTGGGGAGACCAATCGGGGAGCTGTTTTTT. This sequence encodes CASSYSLGRPIGELFF.

This chain connects TRBV9 to TRBJ2-2; a weak D match, TRBD1 (5 bases). CDR1 and CDR2 (germline): SGDLS, YYNGEE. V was pared by 0 bases and J by 3 bases, with 9 bases between. CDR3 size: 15 residues. CDR3 in DNA: TGTGCCAGCAGCGTAGGGACACCTTACACCGGGGAGCTGTTTTTT. It translates to CASSVGTPYTGELFF.

This chain uses TRBV28 with TRBJ1-2, with a tentative D call TRBD1 (5 bases). Germline V gene lookup returns CDR1 MDHEN and CDR2 SYDVKM. This CDR3 has 16 amino acids. Trimming stripped 2 bases from V and 8 bases from J, with 21 bases between. CDR3 protein: CASSLGAGPSAGGYTF. The CDR3 bases are TGTGCCAGCAGTTTAGGTGCGGGACCCTCCGCCGGAGGCTACACCTTC.

This chain connects TRBV19 to TRBJ2-1, with D tentatively TRBD2 (5 bases). The germline V gene encodes CDR1 LNHDA and CDR2 SQIVND (reference sequence). The length of the CDR3 is 16 residues. Trimming stripped 6 bases from V and 0 bases from J, with 15 bases between. CDR3 residues: CASSRSFGSSYNEQFF. As DNA, the CDR3 is TGTGCCAGTAGCCGGAGCTTTGGGAGCTCCTACAATGAGCAGTTCTTC.

The chain carries TRBV5-1 and TRBJ1-5, with D possibly being TRBD1 (5 bases). The CDR3 totals 15 residues. Germline V gives CDR1 SGHRS, CDR2 YFSETQ. V was pared by 4 bases and J by 0 bases, with 11 bases between. CDR3 sequence (DNA): TGCGCCAGCAGCCCGAATACAGGTAGCAATCAGCCCCAGCATTTT. This translates into CASSPNTGSNQPQHF. The full variable domain, rest sourced from reference TRBV5-1 and TRBJ1-5, is KAGVTQTPRYLIKTRGQQVTLSCSPISGHRSVSWYQQTPGQGLQFLFEYFSETQRNKGNFPGRFSGRQFSNSRSEMNVSTLELGDSALYLCASSPNTGSNQPQHFGDGTRLSIL.

The gene calls are TRBV5-4 and TRBJ1-5; possibly TRBD1 for D (5 bases). The CDR3 is 14 residues long. The germline gives CDR1 SGHNT, CDR2 YYREEE (reference sequence). V gave up 4 bases and J gave up 7 bases, with 15 bases separating them. Here the CDR3 reads CASSQGGTGQPQHF. Written as DNA, the CDR3 is TGTGCCAGCAGCCAGGGCGGGACGGGACAGCCCCAGCATTTT.

The chain is built from TRBV24-1 and TRBJ2-7; a weak D match, TRBD1 (6 bases). The germline V and J ends were trimmed by 7 bases and 0 bases, with 12 bases remaining between them. This CDR3 region has 14 residues. Germline V lookup: CDR1 KGHDR, CDR2 SFDVKD. The CDR3 region has the DNA TGTGCCACCAGCGCAGGGGAAAGCTCCTACGAGCAGTACTTC. Translated, it gives CATSAGESSYEQYF.

The chain links TRBV7-2 to TRBJ1-1, with 8 bases identical to TRBD1. After removal of 4 bases from V and 5 bases from J, the junction contained 12 bases not matched to a gene. Germline V gene lookup returns CDR1 SGHTA and CDR2 FQGNSA. The CDR3 has 16 residues. The CDR3 nucleotides read TGTGCCAGCAGCTCTCAGCCGGGGACAGGCGGGACTGAAGCTTTCTTT. Amino acids: CASSSQPGTGGTEAFF.

As for this clone: Other DNA sequences from this sample encode an identical CDR3 as well. The chain carries TRBV30 and TRBJ1-1; D not resolved. The CDR3 totals 13 residues. Germline assignment: CDR1 GTSNPN and CDR2 SVGIG (reference sequence). Trimming pared 4 bases from V and 2 bases from J, leaving 11 bases between. Here the CDR3 reads CAWTAGINTEAFF. In nucleotides, the CDR3 is TGTGCCTGGACCGCCGGGATAAACACTGAAGCTTTCTTT.

The chain is built from TRBV7-6 and TRBJ2-1; TRBD2 agrees at 7 bases. Germline CDR1 SGHVS, CDR2 FNYEAQ. This CDR3 is built from 13 residues. J lost 9 bases, V lost 1 base, and 3 bases had no gene match. This CDR3 is CASSLVGGVEQFF. The CDR3 bases are TGTGCCAGCAGCTTAGTGGGAGGGGTTGAGCAGTTCTTC.

This chain joins TRBV19 and TRBJ2-5, with 7 nucleotides matching TRBD2. The CDR3 is made up of 16 amino acids. V lost 3 bases, J lost 4 bases, and 11 bases stayed unmatched. The germline V gene encodes CDR1 LNHDA and CDR2 SQIVND (reference sequence). In DNA, the CDR3 is TGTGCCAGTAGTATTTTAGAGGGAGGGCCGTCAGAGACCCAGTACTTC. Its translation is CASSILEGGPSETQYF.

The chain uses TRBV4-2 and TRBJ2-7; TRBD2 aligns across 10 bases. V was pared by 1 base and J by 6 bases, with 0 bases of the junction left unmatched. This CDR3 has 13 residues. CDR1 is LGHNA, CDR2 YNFKEQ, per germline. CDR3 loop: CASSQGTSGEQYF. The CDR3 DNA reads as TGTGCCAGCAGCCAAGGGACTAGCGGCGAGCAGTACTTC.

The chain couples TRBV9 to TRBJ2-7; 9 bases line up with TRBD2. CDR3 length: 15 residues. CDR1 and CDR2 (germline): SGDLS, YYNGEE. V was clipped by 4 bases and J by 3 bases; unmatched bases: 8. Here the CDR3 DNA reads TGTGCCAGCAGCCCCCGGGTTAGCGGGAGCTACGAGCAGTACTTC. Translated: CASSPRVSGSYEQYF.

This clone has a single count. V is TRBV2 and J is TRBJ2-7; D may be TRBD2 (5 bases). Germline CDR1 SNHLY, CDR2 FYNNEI. Trimming shortened V by 8 bases and J by 2 bases, and 16 bases separated the two germline ends. The CDR3 is 14 amino acids. The CDR3 DNA sequence: TGTGCCAGCTGCGTTACAGAGGGAACCTACGAGCAGTACTTC. This translates into CASCVTEGTYEQYF. Combining the CDR3 with reference TRBV2 and TRBJ2-7 gives the whole variable domain EPEVTQTPSHQVTQMGQEVILRCVPISNHLYFYWYRQILGQKVEFLVSFYNNEISEKSEIFDDQFSVERPDGSNFTLKIRSTKLEDSAMYFCASCVTEGTYEQYFGPGTRLTVT.

The chain has TRBV12-3 or TRBV12-4 and TRBJ2-1, with 9 bases fitting TRBD2. The CDR3 runs 13 residues. V was clipped by 2 bases and J by 9 bases; unmatched bases: 2. The CDR3, as DNA: TGTGCCAGCAGTTTACGAGCGGGAGGTGAGCAGTTCTTC. This translates into CASSLRAGGEQFF.

The chain uses TRBV27 and TRBJ1-1; D perhaps matches TRBD1 (6 bases). This CDR3 has 15 residues. Trimming removed 6 bases at V and 3 bases at J, with 17 bases between. Germline lookup yields CDR1 MNHEY and CDR2 SMNVEV (reference sequence). The CDR3 loop reads CASSLGGAWDTEAFF. CDR3 bases: TGTGCCAGCAGCCTAGGGGGGGCTTGGGACACTGAAGCTTTCTTT.

The V and J genes are TRBV6-5 and TRBJ2-7, with 11 bases lining up with TRBD1. Looked up from germline, CDR1 is MNHEY and CDR2 is SVGAGI. Trimming took 6 bases from V and 6 from J; bases not matched to a gene: 4. CDR3 length: 13 residues. CDR3 residues: CASRRTGGAEQYF. Here the CDR3 DNA reads TGTGCCAGCAGAAGGACAGGGGGCGCCGAGCAGTACTTC.

This chain joins TRBV7-9 and TRBJ2-1; 9 nucleotides match TRBD1. CDR1 is SEHNR, CDR2 FQNEAQ, per germline (reference sequence). CDR3 length: 15 amino acids. The ends lost 3 bases at V and 8 bases at J; junction bases unmatched: 8. CDR3: CASSLGDRVRDEQFF. For the CDR3, the DNA is TGTGCCAGCAGCTTGGGGGACAGGGTGCGGGATGAGCAGTTCTTC.

This rearrangement joins TRBV19 to TRBJ2-1, with 11 bases fitting TRBD1. The CDR3 is made up of 15 amino acids. J gave up 7 bases and V 6 bases, and 8 bases lay outside the gene matches. Per germline, CDR1 LNHDA and CDR2 SQIVND (reference sequence). The CDR3 coding sequence is TGTGCCAGTAGCATCCCCGGGACAGGGGGGAATGAGCAGTTCTTC. This encodes CASSIPGTGGNEQFF.

V and J are TRBV28 and TRBJ1-1; D remains unclear. V lost 2 bases, J lost 4 bases, and 11 bases lay in between. The CDR3 loop spans 14 amino acids. Germline V gene sequence: CDR1 MDHEN, CDR2 SYDVKM. The CDR3 is CASSLTRVITEAFF. The CDR3 DNA reads TGTGCCAGCAGTTTAACTCGGGTAATCACTGAAGCTTTCTTT. Complete variable domain (other parts from reference TRBV28 and TRBJ1-1): DVKVTQSSRYLVKRTGEKVFLECVQDMDHENMFWYRQDPGLGLRLIYFSYDVKMKEKGDIPEGYSVSREKKERFSLILESASTNQTSMYLCASSLTRVITEAFFGQGTRLTVV.

The chain is built from TRBV4-3 and TRBJ2-6; no clear D gene. Germline V gives CDR1 LGHNA, CDR2 YSLEER. This CDR3 has 15 residues. Trimming stripped 0 bases from V and 3 bases from J, with 6 bases between. The CDR3 loop reads CASSQEALGANVLTF. CDR3 DNA: TGCGCCAGCAGCCAAGAGGCCCTTGGGGCCAACGTCCTGACTTTC.